These 14 T cell receptor beta chains originate from one sample sequenced in a study of T cell responses to AZD1222 COVID-19 vaccine (dated by TCRdb to about 2021). Receptor amplification or capture employed the immunoSEQ multiplex PCR assay. What TCRdb holds here is the immuneACCESS table cut down to in-frame rearrangements. Part of the clones is not present; checked against another copy, under half of the missing clones reflect an unresolved V gene, and the others are unexplained. Recorded for this sample are over 100,000 clones; approximately 94% of them occurred a single time. 6.6% of the sample is in the top ten clones. The time point label for this specimen denotes: baseline before first vaccination. Sequencing used peripheral blood, obtained on day 0 of AZD1222 vaccination. All receptors come from an adult in good health.

The chain carries TRBV19 and TRBJ2-1; D could derive from TRBD1 or TRBD2 (5 bases each). Germline loops: CDR1 LNHDA, CDR2 SQIVND (reference sequence). V was pared by 5 bases and J by 5 bases, with 7 bases between. The CDR3 contains 12 residues. CDR3 residues: CASSWGNNEQFF. The CDR3, as DNA: TGTGCCAGTAGTTGGGGGAACAATGAGCAGTTCTTC.

This clone was counted a single time. The gene calls are TRBV3-1 (or the pseudogene TRBV3-2) and TRBJ1-2, with TRBD1 matching 8 bases. CDR1 and CDR2 (germline): LGHDT, YNNKEL (reference sequence). The CDR3 covers 12 residues. J lost 8 bases, V lost 7 bases, and 6 bases had no gene match. The CDR3 loop is CASTQGARGYTF. CDR3 DNA sequence: TGTGCCAGCACCCAGGGGGCGAGGGGCTACACCTTC.

There are a few counts of this clone. Other DNA sequences of this sample code for an identical CDR3. V usage is TRBV29-1 and J usage is TRBJ1-2; D perhaps matches TRBD1 (5 bases). The CDR3 extends over 12 amino acids. The germline gives CDR1 SQVTM, CDR2 ANQGSEA. V lost 1 base and J 4 bases, leaving 7 bases between the germline ends. CDR3 DNA: TGCAGCGTTGAAGGACAGTCCTATGGCTACACCTTC. This sequence encodes CSVEGQSYGYTF. The full variable domain, rest sourced from reference TRBV29-1 and TRBJ1-2, is SAVISQKPSRDICQRGTSLTIQCQVDSQVTMMFWYRQQPGQSLTLIATANQGSEATYESGFVIDKFPISRPNLTFSTLTVSNMSPEDSSIYLCSVEGQSYGYTFGSGTRLTVV.

The J gene is TRBJ1-1, the V gene TRBV28; 8 bases align to TRBD1. This CDR3 is built from 13 residues. The germline V gene has CDR1 MDHEN and CDR2 SYDVKM. V lost 5 bases and J lost 4; bases outside the gene matches: 3. This CDR3 reads CASSAQGGTEAFF. The CDR3 nucleotides are TGTGCCAGCAGTGCACAGGGGGGCACTGAAGCTTTCTTT.

The rearrangement uses TRBV12-5 and TRBJ2-3; no clear D. CDR1 is LGHNT, CDR2 FRNRAP, per germline. V dropped 6 bases and J dropped 2 bases, with 6 bases sitting between them. This CDR3 region has 12 residues. The CDR3 bases are TGTGCTAGTGGGGTCAACACAGATACGCAGTATTTT. Its translation: CASGVNTDTQYF.

The chain links TRBV18 to TRBJ1-1; D perhaps matches TRBD1 (5 bases). Germline V lookup: CDR1 KGHSH, CDR2 LQKENI. With 6 bases removed from V and 5 bases from J, the gap between germline ends came to 22 bases. This CDR3 is built from 16 residues. The CDR3 loop reads CASSTRQTRMGTEAFF. For the CDR3, the DNA is TGTGCCAGCTCTACCAGACAGACCCGGATGGGGACTGAAGCTTTCTTT.

This rearrangement joins TRBV30 to TRBJ1-3; maybe TRBD1 (6 bases). Trimming took off 3 bases at V and 4 bases at J, with 13 bases between the two ends. The CDR3 extends over 14 amino acids. The germline CDR1 and CDR2 sequences are GTSNPN and SVGIG (reference sequence). The DNA of the CDR3 is TGTGCCTGGAGACGGGGGCGCGGGGGAAACACCATATATTTT. It yields the protein CAWRRGRGGNTIYF. The full variable domain, completed using reference TRBV30 and TRBJ1-3, is SQTIHQWPATLVQPVGSPLSLECTVEGTSNPNLYWYRQAAGRGLQLLFYSVGIGQISSEVPQNLSASRPQDRQFILSSKKLLLSDSGFYLCAWRRGRGGNTIYFGEGSWLTVV.

The CDR3 DNA is TGTGCCAGCAGCTCCAGCAGGGTGGGGAACACTGAAGCTTTCTTT. Protein: CASSSSRVGNTEAFF. The chain links TRBV7-8 to TRBJ1-1; perhaps TRBD1 as D (5 bases). The CDR3 is 15 residues long. CDR1 and CDR2 from the germline V gene are SGHVS and FQNEAQ. The V and J ends lost 4 bases and 1 base respectively, with 13 bases between them.

The genes are TRBV4-1 and TRBJ2-7; D gene ambiguous. The CDR3 extends over 15 amino acids. CDR1 MGHRA and CDR2 YSYEKL come from the germline V gene. V was trimmed by 3 bases and J by 0 bases, leaving 12 bases between them. CDR3: CASSHQTFGSYEQYF. CDR3 bases: TGCGCCAGCAGCCACCAGACTTTTGGCTCCTACGAGCAGTACTTC.

The V call is TRBV28, the J call TRBJ1-5; D uncertain. CDR3 length equals 13 residues. The ends were cut back, 5 bases at V and 1 base at J, with 6 bases in the middle. Germline CDR1 is MDHEN and CDR2 is SYDVKM. In DNA, the CDR3 is TGTGCCAGCAGTATGTTCAGCAATCAGCCCCAGCATTTT. It is translated as CASSMFSNQPQHF.

This sequence joins TRBV3-1 (or the pseudogene TRBV3-2) and TRBJ2-3; possible D gene TRBD2, 6 bases. This CDR3 spans 15 amino acids. V lost 8 bases to trimming and J lost 1 base, with 16 bases between them. Germline CDR1 and CDR2: LGHDT and YNNKEL (reference sequence). The CDR3 DNA sequence: TGTGCCAGCTCCCGCGGGGCGACACGCACAGATACGCAGTATTTT. Its protein product is CASSRGATRTDTQYF.

J is TRBJ2-3 and V is TRBV2; TRBD2 matches at 10 bases. This CDR3 is 16 amino acids long. Germline V gene data show CDR1 as SNHLY and CDR2 as FYNNEI. The junction had 3 bases not matched to a gene; V was cut back by 3 bases and J by 0 bases. DNA of the CDR3: TGTGCCAGCAGTGAGGGGACTAGCGCAAGCACAGATACGCAGTATTTT. Its translation is CASSEGTSASTDTQYF.

The chain carries TRBV11-1 and TRBJ2-1; D gene uncertain. V lost 1 base and J lost 4, with 11 bases in between. Per germline, CDR1 SGHAT and CDR2 FQDESV (reference sequence). This CDR3 comprises 15 residues. CDR3 DNA: TGTGCCAGCAGCTTAGGTGGCCTGGCGTACAATGAGCAGTTCTTC. This sequence encodes CASSLGGLAYNEQFF.

This clone was seen once. This chain joins TRBV10-2 and TRBJ1-4, with D perhaps matching TRBD1 (5 bases). The germline V gene has CDR1 WSHSY and CDR2 SAAADI. This CDR3 has 15 amino acids. Trimming left V 4 bases short and J 8 bases short, with 17 bases between. CDR3 sequence reads: CASSGTKWTGEKLFF. CDR3 in DNA: TGCGCCAGCAGTGGGACAAAGTGGACTGGGGAAAAACTGTTTTTT.